This TCR beta chain was identified in a study of cytomegalovirus exposure and HLA in healthy donors (dated by TCRdb to the late 2010s). Turning to the overall study: In an earlier analysis of some 610 of the donors, roughly 300 Gb of sequence data and approximately 120 million unique TCR beta sequences from 150 million to 200 million T cells were reported. An early release that covered about 600 HLA-typed donors contained about 300 gigabases of sequencing data and tens of millions of unique TCR sequences. Of the 300 to 400 genotyped donors, around 81% fell in the genetic ancestry cluster associated with self-reported Caucasian donors. The study aimed to test whether signatures of past pathogen exposure could be identified by cataloging public T cell receptors. The study profiled the T cell repertoires of hundreds of subjects by immunosequencing and related them to cytomegalovirus serostatus. A separate validation cohort of over 95 different subjects was used in addition to the approximately 640-subject first cohort. The study combined high-throughput TCR immunosequencing, statistical association of individual TCRs with disease status, and machine learning to predict cytomegalovirus infection status. In a later analysis, previously published TCR beta repertoires from several hundred donors were re-analyzed and high-resolution HLA genotyping was added so that TCR occurrence patterns could be studied. In the later analysis, no new phenotypic data were used to find candidate immune exposures; instead, reliance was placed on TCR beta sequences and their occurrence across donors. An earlier analysis of more than 450 of the donors used high-throughput TCR beta sequencing to judge whether each TCR beta V gene segment behaved as functional or pseudogenic. Donor age, sex, ethnicity and CMV serostatus were compiled alongside the repertoire data. A later genetic analysis took genome-wide SNP genotypes for about 55% of the 666 donors and used that subset as a discovery cohort. Every discovery cohort repertoire had been produced on one sequencing platform. HLA typing covered class I and class II loci at four-digit resolution. Typing coverage varied by locus: roughly 620-640 donors for A, B, C, DRB1 and DQB1; under 550 for DQA1; over 600 for DPA1; approximately 490 for DPB1. A handful of DR-DQ haplotypes were handled as single units for association and clustering because linkage in the cohort was strong. Across 398 genotyped donors of the cohort, an average of about 240,000 unique TCR beta nucleotide sequences per donor were sequenced, and roughly 20% of those sequences were non-productive. Overall study results and their limits: According to the authors, the approach could potentially be generalized to other disease states and immunological phenotypes. Most TCR sequences were observed very rarely across donors, whereas some public TCRs were present in many individuals. In both the original and validation cohorts, the classifier was reported to diagnose cytomegalovirus status with high specificity and sensitivity. A later genetic analysis associated a missense DCLRE1C variant with V-gene and J-gene trimming of TCR beta chains, and an independent cohort replicated the association. Because counts were too low, roughly 18 rarely observed V segments, including chromosome 9 orphons, were left out of the earlier analysis of approximately 580 of the donors. According to a later analysis, TCR association rates differed among HLA loci, with DRB1 alleles showing the most associated TCRs and HLA-C alleles showing the fewest. A total of 150 or so TCR beta chains were listed by the study as associated with cytomegalovirus. Three of the identified cytomegalovirus-associated TCR beta chains were confirmed in vitro to be specific for cytomegalovirus antigens. Correlated functional status among segregating V segments might be attributable to linkage disequilibrium, but an unknown experimental factor could not be ruled out. Some IMGT-functional V segments, including TRBV6-2 and TRBV6-3, could not be told apart with the 87-base-pair reads, so those segments were excluded. A later analysis associated about 18,000 TCR beta sequences with specific HLA alleles at a false discovery rate of 0.05. Assigning TCR associations to individual alleles was difficult when HLA alleles, especially DR and DQ, strongly co-occurred. Broadly in line with IMGT annotations, most TCR beta V segments showed up in productive rearrangements about 87% or about 30% of the time in an earlier analysis of roughly 590 of the donors. A further reported finding was that TCR beta sequences accurately predicted the HLA-A and HLA-B alleles for most subjects in the first cohort. CMV serostatus was the only immune exposure information available for the cohort. A cluster of highly shared sequence variants was judged likely to be a technical artifact of the sequencing pipeline. In a later analysis, HLA-associated TCR beta chains showed more clonal expansion and lower generation probabilities than non-associated chains that were equally common. A later analysis reported that several top co-occurrence clusters appeared linked to parvovirus B19, influenza, CMV and Epstein-Barr virus. Because some donors lacked HLA typing at each locus, the association tests relied only on the typed subset. A later analysis found that most CMV-associated TCR beta chains appeared HLA-restricted, with HLA associations seemingly driven largely by CMV exposure. A later genetic analysis reported fewer N-insertions in productive TCRs among donors in an Asian-associated ancestry cluster than the approximately 700-donor mean. This cohort had only TCR beta chains sequenced, and the lack of alpha or paired-chain data limited which features could be detected. Sequencing depth was assumed to be roughly uniform across donors in the presence/absence analyses, though that assumption may not hold.

The cohort was made up of several hundred healthy bone marrow donors. At the time of sampling, every cohort member was nominally healthy, though immune exposures that went unrecorded were likely present. The donor tested CMV seronegative and was one of the 352 seronegative cohort members. Every donor gave a peripheral blood sample, and the peripheral blood mononuclear cells from that sample were used for TCR beta sequencing. Genomic DNA extraction from the blood cell samples was performed with the Qiagen DNeasy Blood Extraction Kit. V is trimmed back by 4 bases and J by 5 bases, and the junction contains 6 bases that no gene match accounts for. From cysteine to phenylalanine, the CDR3 is 15 amino acids long. This entry keeps only the CDR3 DNA: 45 bases, framed from base 1. The germline V gene (reference sequence) supplies CDR1 MNHNY and CDR2 SVGAGI. Of note for this clone: This receptor's antigen is unknown. Base qualities were left out, and no much larger clone turns up one base away.

Library construction relied on the immunoSEQ multiplex PCR assay. The multiplex PCR relied on a mix of 60 forward primers for TCR Vbeta segments and 13 reverse primers for TCR Jbeta segments. Amplification of the CDR3 region of rearranged TCR beta genes was performed with a multiplex PCR assay on genomic DNA. Amplified TCR beta libraries were sequenced as 87-base-pair reads on the Illumina HiSeq System. Per the authors' processing: Across the 666 repertoires, a later analysis counted 75 million to 90 million unique TCR beta chains, some 11 million of which were shared by at least two donors. A nearest-neighbor algorithm error-corrected the raw reads and collapsed the reads into unique sequences, merging closely related sequences to remove PCR and sequencing errors. To assign V, D and J gene segments, CDR3 sequences were aligned to IMGT reference sequences. Each retained sequence needed at least a six-nucleotide match to both a V gene segment and a J gene segment. A rearrangement was called productive if the CDR3 had no stop codons and remained in frame with V and J, and every other rearrangement was called non-productive. Following IMGT convention, CDR3 was defined as the stretch from the second conserved V-encoded cysteine to the conserved J-encoded phenylalanine. The earlier analysis of some 540 of the donors excluded any sequence lacking an unambiguous match to a single V gene segment. In an earlier analysis of approximately 590 of the donors, a V segment was called functional when productive rearrangements were above 56.7%, and segregating when the standard deviation between donors exceeded 5%. A statistical classification framework was built to diagnose cytomegalovirus status from the catalog of TCR beta chain sequences. In a later analysis, V and J genes were assigned by comparing TCR nucleotide sequences against IMGT/GENE-DB human TR gene sequences. In a later analysis, CDR3 sequences and most-parsimonious VDJ recombination scenarios were assigned using the TCRdist pipeline. In a later analysis, each TCR beta chain was defined by its CDR3 amino acid sequence together with its V-gene family, and reads without a unique V-gene family were excluded. As a way to deal with suspected cross-contamination and a sequencing artifact, a later analysis dropped 450 to 600 nucleotide sequences that were highly shared and had low generation probability. In a later analysis, a clonal expansion index was calculated for each public chain from normalized within-repertoire ranks of inferred template counts. In a later analysis, generation probabilities were computed using a VDJ recombination model fitted to out-of-frame rearrangements, and the results were checked against IGoR. A later analysis scored TCR-TCR, TCR-HLA and TCR-CMV co-occurrence with hypergeometric tests, applying a repertoire-size bias correction to TCR pairs. False discovery rates were estimated in a later analysis by permuting HLA or CMV assignments 20 times. In a later analysis, co-occurring TCRs were grouped using DBSCAN, and TCRdist sequence similarity was added for clustering within HLA-allele-positive subsets. For co-occurrence clustering, repertoires with fewer than 30,000 or more than 120,000 public chains were excluded, along with five or six repertoires with anomalous nucleotide sharing. Not all clones reach the TCRdb copy of this immuneACCESS table, which keeps in-frame sequences only. Checked studies attribute under half of the gap to unresolved V genes and leave the rest unexplained. The D gene and trimming were derived from the DNA, and the V and J assignments and clone size from that table. Counted in this sample were roughly 150,000 clones; roughly 70% of them appeared once. The ten largest account for over 6.5% of the sample.

This clonotype was sampled from a man aged 30-40 years in good health and CMV-seronegative. This receptor chain uses TRBV6-6 and TRBJ2-3, and TRBD2 matches 10 of the central bases. Input material: PBMCs. At the DNA level, the sequence is TGTGCCAGCAGTTCCCAAGCGGGAGGGCAAGATACGCAGTATTTT. It encodes CASSSQAGGQDTQYF.